These 16 T cell receptor beta chains originate from one sample sequenced in a study of shared clonotypes between healthy human individuals. The method was immunoSEQ multiplex PCR; TCRdb's version includes in-frame clones alone and lacks a portion of them. Of around 510,000 clones in the sample, around 95% are singletons; the top ten hold about 0.067%. Material for sequencing was naive CD4+ T cells sorted from blood. Subset indicated: CD45RA+ positively selected. The receptors here all came from a woman in her 30s in good health.

This rearrangement joins TRBV18 to TRBJ2-3; tentatively, D is TRBD1 or TRBD2 (5 bases each). The V gene's germline CDR1 is KGHSH and CDR2 LQKENI. V was pared by 5 bases and J by 1 base, with 16 bases between. CDR3 length: 16 residues. The CDR3 sequence is CASSFEGSGGTDTQYF. The CDR3 DNA reads TGTGCCAGCTCATTCGAGGGGAGCGGTGGCACAGATACGCAGTATTTT.

The chain links TRBV29-1 to TRBJ2-3; possible D gene TRBD1, 5 bases. CDR3 length: 15 residues. V was pared by 6 bases and J by 0 bases, with 16 bases between. Germline V gene sequence: CDR1 SQVTM, CDR2 ANQGSEA. The CDR3 DNA reads TGCAGCGTGCGAGCCGACAGCACTAGCACAGATACGCAGTATTTT. Translating it yields CSVRADSTSTDTQYF.

V usage is TRBV6-5 and J usage is TRBJ2-1, with TRBD2 matching over 8 bases. With 10 bases clipped from V and 2 bases from J, the junction kept 10 bases outside the gene matches. Germline CDR1 reads MNHEY; CDR2 reads SVGAGI. The CDR3 sequence is 15 residues long. The DNA for the CDR3 is TGTGCCACCCCCGGTCGGGGGGGGACCTACAATGAGCAGTTCTTC. This gives the protein CATPGRGGTYNEQFF.

The rearrangement uses TRBV27 and TRBJ1-2; TRBD1 might be the D (5 bases). CDR3 size: 15 residues. Germline CDR1 MNHEY, CDR2 SMNVEV (reference sequence). Trimming pared 5 bases from V and 4 bases from J, leaving 17 bases between. CDR3 nucleotide sequence: TGTGCCAGCAGTCCCCTTAGCAGGGCGTTCTATGGCTACACCTTC. Translated: CASSPLSRAFYGYTF.

V and J are TRBV7-3 and TRBJ2-3, with 7 bases lining up with TRBD2. Germline V lookup: CDR1 SGHTA, CDR2 FQGTGA. CDR3 length: 17 residues. With 0 bases clipped from V and 1 base from J, the junction kept 7 bases outside the gene matches. CDR3 sequence: CASSLTGLAVRTDTQYF. The DNA of the CDR3 is TGTGCCAGCAGCTTAACTGGTCTAGCGGTTCGCACAGATACGCAGTATTTT.

The chain employs TRBV7-2 and TRBJ2-7, with no clear D. In germline, CDR1 is SGHTA, CDR2 FQGNSA. CDR3 length equals 14 residues. The V end was cut by 4 bases, the J end by 0 bases, with 10 bases between. The CDR3 region is CASSSYVSSYEQYF. The CDR3 DNA is TGTGCCAGCAGCTCCTACGTGAGCTCCTACGAGCAGTACTTC.

As for this clone: Other DNA sequences in this specimen translate into the identical CDR3. This chain uses TRBV27 with TRBJ1-1, with 7 bases lining up with TRBD1. Germline assignment: CDR1 MNHEY and CDR2 SMNVEV (reference sequence). The CDR3 runs 13 residues. V shed 6 bases, J shed 2 bases, and the junction held 3 bases outside the gene matches. Written as DNA, the CDR3 is TGTGCCAGCAGGCGACAGGGAAACACTGAAGCTTTCTTT. Translation gives CASRRQGNTEAFF.

This clone showed up just once. The chain couples TRBV5-1 to TRBJ2-7, with TRBD1 identical over 10 bases. The CDR3 has 15 residues. With V trimmed by 4 bases and J by 3 bases, 7 bases remained unmatched. CDR1 and CDR2 from the germline V gene are SGHRS and YFSETQ. The CDR3 region has the DNA TGCGCCAGCAGCAAGGGACAGGGGCTATTCTACGAGCAGTACTTC. Translated: CASSKGQGLFYEQYF.

The chain combines TRBV15 with TRBJ1-3; TRBD1 matches 8 bases. V lost 3 bases and J lost 0; bases outside the gene matches: 4. Germline lookup yields CDR1 LNHNV and CDR2 YYDKDF (reference sequence). This CDR3 region has 16 residues. In DNA, the CDR3 is TGTGCCACCAGCAGGGAGGGACAGGCCTCTGGAAACACCATATATTTT. This encodes CATSREGQASGNTIYF.

The rearrangement uses TRBV28 and TRBJ2-7; D is unresolved. The CDR3 is made up of 15 amino acids. Germline V gene sequence: CDR1 MDHEN, CDR2 SYDVKM. V gave up 2 bases and J gave up 3 bases, with 14 bases separating them. The CDR3 DNA is TGTGCCAGCAGTTTAACGGGCCAGAGACGCTACGAGCAGTACTTC. Translation gives CASSLTGQRRYEQYF.

As regards this clone: The junction departs from the called germline gene at one end, perhaps through a read error. V and J are TRBV10-3 and TRBJ2-1; D possibly corresponds to TRBD2 (5 bases). Germline assignment: CDR1 ENHRY and CDR2 SYGVKD. The length of the CDR3 is 13 residues. CDR3 protein: CAINEGKYNEQFF. CDR3 in DNA: TGTGCCATCAATGAGGGAAAATACAATGAGCAGTTCTTC.

The genes are TRBV6-6 and TRBJ2-3; D tentatively fits TRBD1 or TRBD2 (5 bases each). CDR1 is MNHNY, CDR2 SVGAGI, per germline (reference sequence). V shed 3 bases and J shed 4 bases, with 11 bases lying between them. The CDR3 loop spans 14 amino acids. Here the CDR3 DNA reads TGTGCCAGCAGTTATGGGGGAGAGGCAGATACGCAGTATTTT. It specifies CASSYGGEADTQYF.

The chain has TRBV11-2 and TRBJ1-4, with 9 bases fitting TRBD1. J was trimmed by 7 bases and V by 5 bases; bases with no gene match: 5. This CDR3 spans 14 amino acids. Germline assignment: CDR1 SGHAT and CDR2 FQNNGV. In DNA form, the CDR3 reads TGTGCCAGCAGCAAGACAGGGGGATTTGAAAAACTGTTTTTT. Translation gives CASSKTGGFEKLFF.

The CDR3 loop reads CAISETMGGTSGNKDTQYF. In nucleotides, the CDR3 is TGTGCCATCAGTGAGACAATGGGTGGGACTAGCGGGAATAAAGATACGCAGTATTTT. The gene calls are TRBV10-3 and TRBJ2-3; 13 nucleotides agree with TRBD2. This CDR3 region has 19 residues. Germline assignment: CDR1 ENHRY and CDR2 SYGVKD. V shed 2 bases, J shed 5 bases, and the junction held 13 bases outside the gene matches.

The CDR3: CASSHPRQGPPYGYTF. The CDR3 bases are TGTGCCAGCAGCCACCCCCGACAGGGTCCCCCCTATGGCTACACCTTC. J is TRBJ1-2 and V is TRBV5-4; TRBD1 agrees at 7 bases. The CDR3 consists of 16 residues. Germline assignment: CDR1 SGHNT and CDR2 YYREEE (reference sequence). Trimming removed 4 bases from V and 4 bases from J; junction bases left unmatched: 13. Filled out from reference TRBV5-4 and TRBJ1-2, the complete variable domain reads ETGVTQSPTHLIKTRGQQVTLRCSSQSGHNTVSWYQQALGQGPQFIFQYYREEENGRGNFPPRFSGLQFPNYSSELNVNALELDDSALYLCASSHPRQGPPYGYTFGSGTRLTVV.

The V call is TRBV7-8, the J call TRBJ1-2; 8 bases match TRBD1. CDR1 is SGHVS, CDR2 FQNEAQ, per germline. J gave up 4 bases and V 5 bases, and 9 bases lay outside the gene matches. The CDR3 has 15 amino acids. The CDR3 here is CASSADRVRGYGYTF. Here the CDR3 DNA reads TGTGCCAGCAGCGCGGACAGGGTACGAGGCTATGGCTACACCTTC.